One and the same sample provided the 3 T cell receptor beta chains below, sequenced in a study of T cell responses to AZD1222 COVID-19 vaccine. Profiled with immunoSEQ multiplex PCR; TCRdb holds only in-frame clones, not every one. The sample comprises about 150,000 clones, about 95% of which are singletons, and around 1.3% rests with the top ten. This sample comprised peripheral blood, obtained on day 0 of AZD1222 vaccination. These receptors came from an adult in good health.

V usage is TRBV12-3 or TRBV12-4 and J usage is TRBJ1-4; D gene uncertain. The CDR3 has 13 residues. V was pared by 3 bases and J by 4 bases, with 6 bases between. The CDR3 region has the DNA TGTGCCAGCAGTTTTACGGTTAATGAAAAACTGTTTTTT. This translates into CASSFTVNEKLFF.

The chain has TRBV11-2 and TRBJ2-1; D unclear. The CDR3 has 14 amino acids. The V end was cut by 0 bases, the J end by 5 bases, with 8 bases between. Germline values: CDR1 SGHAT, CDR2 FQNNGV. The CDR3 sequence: CASSLERLDNEQFF. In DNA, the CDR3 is TGTGCCAGCAGCTTAGAACGGCTCGACAATGAGCAGTTCTTC. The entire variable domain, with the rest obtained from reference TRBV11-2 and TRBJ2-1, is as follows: EAGVAQSPRYKIIEKRQSVAFWCNPISGHATLYWYQQILGQGPKLLIQFQNNGVVDDSQLPKDRFSAERLKGVDSTLKIQPAKLEDSAVYLCASSLERLDNEQFFGPGTRLTVL.

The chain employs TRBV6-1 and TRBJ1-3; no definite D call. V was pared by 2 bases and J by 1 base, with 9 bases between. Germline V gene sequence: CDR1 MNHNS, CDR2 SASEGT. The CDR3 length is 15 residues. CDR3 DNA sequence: TGTGCCAGCAGTGAACCGGCAGGATCTGGAAACACCATATATTTT. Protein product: CASSEPAGSGNTIYF.